The present TCR beta chain was sequenced within a study of T cell repertoires in cytomegalovirus infection. Study in general: Recently identified HLA-C-restricted CMV epitopes and well-studied HLA-B-restricted CMV epitopes were used by the study. Public signatures in TCR beta pointed to CMV infection and matching HLA type.

Study findings and constraints: The study found HLA-C-restricted CMV-specific TCR beta clonotypes dominating the ex vivo response. CMV carriers with the relevant HLA were identified by cumulative public TCR beta family frequency.

TCRdb re-derived calls from the reads in MiXCR, one entry per CDR3 protein. Counted here are some 150,000 distinct CDR3 sequences, around 30% occurring once; the ten biggest clones make up around 50%. This CDR3 spans 14 amino acids. CDR1 MNHEY and CDR2 SMNVEV come from the germline V gene (reference sequence). Trimming removed 4 bases at V and 3 bases at J, with 11 bases between. As regards this clonotype: Its antigen is not known.

The starting material was CD8+ T cells from cultured PBMCs, obtained from culture after CMV antigen stimulation. The chain recombines TRBV27 with TRBJ2-3, with D possibly being TRBD2 (5 bases). This sequence was found in a human donor in good health (CMV status not recorded). Some clones in this sample may be carry-over from other donors' samples. The CDR3 is CASSSGLQTDTQYF. Written as DNA, the CDR3 is TGTGCCAGCAGTTCGGGGTTACAAACAGATACGCAGTATTTT.